The 27 T cell receptor beta chains given below trace back to one sample, sequenced in a study of OX40 agonist ivuxolimab in advanced cancers. Sequencing was performed with immunoSEQ multiplex PCR; in TCRdb, only in-frame clones are kept and a portion is missing. Here the sample spans tens of thousands of clones, 88% being singletons. The input for sequencing was CD4+ or CD8+ T cells sorted from blood, taken in a trial of the OX40 agonist ivuxolimab. The receptors shown here come from an adult with an advanced solid tumor such as melanoma, head and neck, liver or kidney cancer.

The genes are TRBV6-1 and TRBJ2-5; 12 bases are a match to TRBD1. Unmatched junction bases numbered 6, after V lost 1 base and J lost 3 bases. CDR3 size: 17 residues. The V gene's germline CDR1 is MNHNS and CDR2 SASEGT. CDR3 bases: TGTGCCAGCAGTGAAGTCCCGGGGACAGGGGGCGAAGAGACCCAGTACTTC. Protein sequence: CASSEVPGTGGEETQYF.

J is TRBJ1-6 and V is TRBV5-5; D may be TRBD1 (5 bases). Germline lookup yields CDR1 SGHKS and CDR2 YYEKEE (reference sequence). V was pared by 1 base and J by 0 bases, with 11 bases between. The CDR3 totals 17 residues. CDR3 DNA: TGTGCCAGCAGCTTGTATACAGGTAGCTCCTATAATTCACCCCTCCACTTT. Amino acid sequence: CASSLYTGSSYNSPLHF.

The genes are TRBV4-1 and TRBJ1-6, with TRBD1 as a possible D gene (6 bases). This CDR3 contains 17 residues. Trimming left V 0 bases short and J 6 bases short, with 15 bases between. Germline V gene lookup returns CDR1 MGHRA and CDR2 YSYEKL. CDR3 in DNA: TGCGCCAGCAGCCAAGATCATCCAGGGGACGTTAATTCACCCCTCCACTTT. Amino acids: CASSQDHPGDVNSPLHF.

V usage is TRBV28 and J usage is TRBJ2-2; possibly TRBD1 or TRBD2 for D (5 bases each). The CDR3 totals 15 residues. Germline CDR1 reads MDHEN; CDR2 reads SYDVKM. Trimming pared 5 bases from V and 4 bases from J, leaving 14 bases between. Here the CDR3 reads CASSARTGPTGELFF. In DNA, the CDR3 is TGTGCCAGCAGTGCCCGGACGGGACCCACCGGGGAGCTGTTTTTT. Full variable domain (rest looked up from reference TRBV28 and TRBJ2-2): DVKVTQSSRYLVKRTGEKVFLECVQDMDHENMFWYRQDPGLGLRLIYFSYDVKMKEKGDIPEGYSVSREKKERFSLILESASTNQTSMYLCASSARTGPTGELFFGEGSRLTVL.

The genes are TRBV5-6 and TRBJ2-3; no definite D call. The CDR3 sequence is 11 residues long. V lost 0 bases and J 4 bases, leaving 0 bases between the germline ends. Germline V gene data show CDR1 as SGHDT and CDR2 as YYEEEE. The chain's CDR3 is CASSLADTQYF. CDR3 in DNA: TGTGCCAGCAGCTTGGCAGATACGCAGTATTTT.

This chain connects TRBV29-1 to TRBJ2-2; TRBD1 matches 9 bases. The germline V gene has CDR1 SQVTM and CDR2 ANQGSEA. CDR3 size: 16 residues. J was trimmed by 0 bases and V by 5 bases; bases with no gene match: 7. The CDR3 reads CSVLTGGSANTGELFF. CDR3 bases: TGCAGCGTTTTAACAGGGGGCTCCGCGAACACCGGGGAGCTGTTTTTT.

The rearrangement joins TRBV28 to TRBJ2-7; 8 bases are a match to TRBD1. This CDR3 contains 13 residues. V lost 3 bases and J lost 3; bases outside the gene matches: 1. Germline V gene lookup returns CDR1 MDHEN and CDR2 SYDVKM. The CDR3 loop is CASSFTGGYEQYF. The CDR3, as DNA: TGTGCCAGCAGTTTTACAGGGGGCTACGAGCAGTACTTC.

In this sample, this clone turned up once. The V and J genes are TRBV28 and TRBJ1-3, with D uncertain. The CDR3 covers 12 residues. V shed 2 bases and J shed 9 bases, with 8 bases lying between them. CDR1 is MDHEN, CDR2 SYDVKM, per germline. The CDR3 here is CASSLGIGTIYF. In DNA form, the CDR3 reads TGTGCCAGCAGTTTAGGGATCGGCACCATATATTTT.

The V call is TRBV6-1, the J call TRBJ1-5, with TRBD1 as a possible D gene (6 bases). Germline V CDR1 and CDR2: MNHNS, SASEGT. The CDR3 is 18 amino acids. With 0 bases removed from V and 2 bases from J, the gap between germline ends came to 17 bases. The CDR3 protein is CASSEARGDWTGNQPQHF. In DNA form, the CDR3 reads TGTGCCAGCAGTGAAGCAAGGGGGGATTGGACTGGCAATCAGCCCCAGCATTTT.

This clone is a singleton in its sample. This rearrangement joins TRBV7-6 to TRBJ1-1; D is unclear. This CDR3 comprises 13 residues. The germline V gene has CDR1 SGHVS and CDR2 FNYEAQ. V lost 5 bases and J lost 0, with 7 bases in between. CDR3 sequence: CASSPGMNTEAFF. The CDR3 coding sequence is TGTGCCAGCAGCCCCGGTATGAACACTGAAGCTTTCTTT.

In this sample, this clone turned up once. The V and J genes are TRBV11-3 and TRBJ2-3; the match to TRBD2 covers 8 bases. The CDR3 covers 16 residues. The germline gives CDR1 SGHNT, CDR2 YENEEA. The junction had 9 bases not matched to a gene; V was cut back by 5 bases and J by 2 bases. CDR3 amino acids: CASSPGRGGYTDTQYF. CDR3 nucleotide sequence: TGTGCCAGCAGCCCAGGACGCGGGGGGTACACAGATACGCAGTATTTT.

In this sample, this clone turned up once. The gene calls are TRBV27 and TRBJ2-5; D ambiguous. V was pared by 0 bases and J by 5 bases, with 16 bases between. The CDR3 has 16 amino acids. Germline CDR1 is MNHEY and CDR2 is SMNVEV (reference sequence). The CDR3 DNA sequence: TGTGCCAGCAGTTTATCGTTGGGTGGTCCGGTGGAGACCCAGTACTTC. It translates to CASSLSLGGPVETQYF.

The chain carries TRBV11-2 and TRBJ1-1, with TRBD1 as a possible D gene (6 bases). The V end was cut by 5 bases, the J end by 8 bases, with 18 bases between. CDR1 SGHAT and CDR2 FQNNGV come from the germline V gene. The CDR3 runs 14 residues. Here the CDR3 DNA reads TGTGCCAGCAGCCCGATAACTCCGGGGGCAGAAGCTTTCTTT. Translating it yields CASSPITPGAEAFF.

The table lists this clone with a count of one. The V gene is TRBV6-5, the J gene TRBJ1-1; perhaps TRBD1 as D (6 bases). CDR3 length: 13 residues. Trimming pared 2 bases from V and 5 bases from J, leaving 9 bases between. From germline, CDR1 is MNHEY and CDR2 SVGAGI. The CDR3 nucleotides are TGTGCCAGCAGTTACCCTGGACAGACTGAAGCTTTCTTT. Protein product: CASSYPGQTEAFF.

The rearrangement links TRBV29-1 to TRBJ2-2; D call uncertain. The length of the CDR3 is 13 residues. Trimming pared 8 bases from V and 0 bases from J, leaving 10 bases between. Germline V gene sequence: CDR1 SQVTM, CDR2 ANQGSEA. The CDR3: CSYSSANTGELFF. The CDR3 region has the DNA TGCAGCTACAGTTCCGCGAACACCGGGGAGCTGTTTTTT.

This clone was recorded only once. The chain employs TRBV18 and TRBJ1-5, with D perhaps matching TRBD1 (5 bases). V was pared by 1 base and J by 0 bases, with 7 bases between. This CDR3 contains 15 residues. From germline, CDR1 is KGHSH and CDR2 LQKENI. The CDR3 DNA sequence: TGTGCCAGCTCACCACAAGACAGTAGCAATCAGCCCCAGCATTTT. Translation gives CASSPQDSSNQPQHF.

The chain uses TRBV6-5 and TRBJ1-1, with 8 nucleotides matching TRBD1. Trimming at V came to 2 bases and at J to 4 bases, leaving 9 bases not matched to a gene. The CDR3 spans 16 residues. The germline CDR1 and CDR2 sequences are MNHEY and SVGAGI. The CDR3 here is CASSYLGQGDGTEAFF. CDR3 in DNA: TGTGCCAGCAGTTACCTCGGACAGGGAGATGGCACTGAAGCTTTCTTT.

The chain links TRBV4-1 to TRBJ1-2, with D uncertain. The CDR3 is 16 residues long. Germline V CDR1 and CDR2: MGHRA, YSYEKL. V was trimmed by 3 bases and J by 7 bases, leaving 21 bases between them. The CDR3 loop is CASSQEERSPSGGYTF. The CDR3 DNA follows: TGCGCCAGCAGCCAGGAAGAAAGGAGTCCCAGCGGTGGCTACACCTTC.

The chain uses TRBV4-3 and TRBJ1-6; no definite D call. V was trimmed by 0 bases and J by 0 bases, leaving 12 bases between them. The germline V gene has CDR1 LGHNA and CDR2 YSLEER. The CDR3 runs to 18 residues. The CDR3 bases are TGCGCCAGCAGCCAAGAGGAGGATCGAAGCTCCTATAATTCACCCCTCCACTTT. Residues: CASSQEEDRSSYNSPLHF.

The CDR3 loop is CASSFGVNEQFF. In DNA form, the CDR3 reads TGTGCCAGCAGTTTTGGGGTGAATGAGCAGTTCTTC. The chain carries TRBV6-5 and TRBJ2-1; D uncertain. The CDR3 consists of 12 residues. The germline CDR1 and CDR2 sequences are MNHEY and SVGAGI. The V gene lost 4 bases and the J gene lost 7 bases, with 8 bases spanning the gap.

Only one count was recorded for this clone. The rearrangement uses TRBV27 and TRBJ2-7, with TRBD1 identical over 11 bases. The CDR3 has 15 amino acids. J lost 4 bases, V lost 5 bases, and 7 bases had no gene match. Per germline, CDR1 MNHEY and CDR2 SMNVEV (reference sequence). The CDR3 protein is CASSIGTGGQYEQYV. In DNA, the CDR3 is TGTGCCAGCAGTATCGGGACAGGGGGACAATACGAGCAGTACGTC.

The rearrangement joins TRBV12-5 to TRBJ2-1; D possibly matches TRBD1 or TRBD2 (5 bases each). The ends were cut back, 4 bases at V and 10 bases at J, with 14 bases in the middle. Germline CDR1 reads LGHNT; CDR2 reads FRNRAP. The CDR3 length is 13 residues. The CDR3 loop is CASGSGPFGEQFF. CDR3 coding DNA: TGTGCTAGTGGTTCGGGGCCTTTCGGGGAGCAGTTCTTC.

This sequence joins TRBV6-5 and TRBJ1-1; D ambiguous. The CDR3 covers 11 residues. Germline V gives CDR1 MNHEY, CDR2 SVGAGI. V gave up 6 bases and J gave up 7 bases, with 9 bases separating them. The CDR3 DNA follows: TGTGCCAGCAGAATAGCAGGTGAAGCTTTCTTT. Amino acids: CASRIAGEAFF.

The chain couples TRBV2 to TRBJ1-6; D is possibly TRBD1 (5 bases). The germline gives CDR1 SNHLY, CDR2 FYNNEI. V was trimmed by 5 bases and J by 7 bases, leaving 15 bases between them. The length of the CDR3 is 15 residues. Written as DNA, the CDR3 is TGTGCCAGCAGTTCCTCTGACAGCCTGAATTCACCCCTCCACTTT. This sequence encodes CASSSSDSLNSPLHF.

CDR3 sequence reads: CASRETGLAFF. The CDR3 DNA reads as TGTGCCAGCAGAGAGACAGGGTTAGCTTTCTTT. The genes are TRBV2 and TRBJ1-1; 7 bases map to TRBD1. CDR1 is SNHLY and CDR2 is FYNNEI in the germline V gene. V shed 6 bases, J shed 10 bases, and the junction held 5 bases outside the gene matches. This CDR3 is 11 amino acids long. Supplemented by reference TRBV2 and TRBJ1-1, the full variable domain reads EPEVTQTPSHQVTQMGQEVILRCVPISNHLYFYWYRQILGQKVEFLVSFYNNEISEKSEIFDDQFSVERPDGSNFTLKIRSTKLEDSAMYFCASRETGLAFFGQGTRLTVV.

The rearrangement joins TRBV7-9 to TRBJ2-7; D might be TRBD1 (5 bases). CDR1 and CDR2 from the germline V gene are SEHNR and FQNEAQ (reference sequence). The V and J ends lost 8 bases and 0 bases respectively, with 14 bases between them. The CDR3 has 14 amino acids. CDR3 DNA sequence: TGTGCCAGCGGCCCGGCAGGGAACTCCTACGAGCAGTACGTC. This gives the protein CASGPAGNSYEQYV.

The chain has TRBV10-3 and TRBJ1-2; unclear D gene. The CDR3 has 15 amino acids. Trimming left V 3 bases short and J 4 bases short, with 15 bases between. Germline V gene sequence: CDR1 ENHRY, CDR2 SYGVKD. CDR3 sequence reads: CAISDPKTEPYGYTF. CDR3 in DNA: TGTGCCATCAGTGACCCGAAGACCGAGCCCTATGGCTACACCTTC.